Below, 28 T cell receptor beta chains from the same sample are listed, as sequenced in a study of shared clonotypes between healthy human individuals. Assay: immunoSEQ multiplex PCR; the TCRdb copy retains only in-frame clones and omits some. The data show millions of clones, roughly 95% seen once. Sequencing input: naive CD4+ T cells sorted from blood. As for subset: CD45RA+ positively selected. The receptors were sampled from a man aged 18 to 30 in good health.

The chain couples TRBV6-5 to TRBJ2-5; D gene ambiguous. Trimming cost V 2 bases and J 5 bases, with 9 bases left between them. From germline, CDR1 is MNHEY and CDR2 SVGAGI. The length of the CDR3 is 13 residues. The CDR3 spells CASSYLGSETQYF. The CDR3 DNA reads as TGTGCCAGCAGTTACCTGGGTTCCGAGACCCAGTACTTC.

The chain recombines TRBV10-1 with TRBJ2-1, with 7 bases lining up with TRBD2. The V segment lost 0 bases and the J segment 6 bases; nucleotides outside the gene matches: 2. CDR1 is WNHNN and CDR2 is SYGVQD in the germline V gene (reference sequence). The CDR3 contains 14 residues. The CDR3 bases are TGCGCCAGCAGTGAGTCGGGACTATCCAATGAGCAGTTCTTC. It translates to CASSESGLSNEQFF.

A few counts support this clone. DNA for the CDR3: TGTGCCAGCACCTTGGGCAAAGCGGGGAACACTGAAGCTTTCTTT. This gives the protein CASTLGKAGNTEAFF. The J gene is TRBJ1-1, the V gene TRBV6-5; no clear D gene. V lost 7 bases to trimming and J lost 1 base, with 16 bases between them. Germline V lookup: CDR1 MNHEY, CDR2 SVGAGI. The length of the CDR3 is 15 residues.

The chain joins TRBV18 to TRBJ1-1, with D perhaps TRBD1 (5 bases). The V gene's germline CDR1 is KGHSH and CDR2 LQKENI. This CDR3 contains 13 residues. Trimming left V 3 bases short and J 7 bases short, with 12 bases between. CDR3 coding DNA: TGTGCCAGCTCACCCACTGGGGCCGGTGAAGCTTTCTTT. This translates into CASSPTGAGEAFF. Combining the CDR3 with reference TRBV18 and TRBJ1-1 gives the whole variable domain NAGVMQNPRHLVRRRGQEARLRCSPMKGHSHVYWYRQLPEEGLKFMVYLQKENIIDESGMPKERFSAEFPKEGPSILRIQQVVRGDSAAYFCASSPTGAGEAFFGQGTRLTVV.

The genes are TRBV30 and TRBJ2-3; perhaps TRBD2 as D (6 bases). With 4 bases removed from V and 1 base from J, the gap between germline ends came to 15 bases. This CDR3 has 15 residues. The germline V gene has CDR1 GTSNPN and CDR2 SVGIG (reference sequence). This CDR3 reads CAWKGTEGGTDTQYF. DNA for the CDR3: TGTGCCTGGAAGGGGACTGAGGGAGGCACAGATACGCAGTATTTT.

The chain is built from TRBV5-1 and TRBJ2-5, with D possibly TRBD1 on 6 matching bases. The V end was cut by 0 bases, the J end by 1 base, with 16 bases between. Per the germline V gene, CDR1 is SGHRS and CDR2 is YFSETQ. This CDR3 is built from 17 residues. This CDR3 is CASSLGGTGTPQETQYF. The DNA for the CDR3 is TGCGCCAGCAGCTTGGGGGGAACAGGGACCCCCCAAGAGACCCAGTACTTC.

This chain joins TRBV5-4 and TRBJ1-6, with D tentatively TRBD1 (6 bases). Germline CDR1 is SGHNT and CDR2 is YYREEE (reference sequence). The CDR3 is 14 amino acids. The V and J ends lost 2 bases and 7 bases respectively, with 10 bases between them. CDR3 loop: CASSFGQPNSPLHF. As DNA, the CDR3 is TGTGCCAGCAGCTTCGGACAGCCGAATTCACCCCTCCACTTT.

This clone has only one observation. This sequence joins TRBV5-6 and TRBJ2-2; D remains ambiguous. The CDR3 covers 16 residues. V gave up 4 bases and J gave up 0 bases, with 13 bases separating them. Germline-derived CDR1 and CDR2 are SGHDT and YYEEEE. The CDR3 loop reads CASSRGPTANTGELFF. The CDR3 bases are TGTGCCAGCAGCAGAGGACCTACCGCGAACACCGGGGAGCTGTTTTTT.

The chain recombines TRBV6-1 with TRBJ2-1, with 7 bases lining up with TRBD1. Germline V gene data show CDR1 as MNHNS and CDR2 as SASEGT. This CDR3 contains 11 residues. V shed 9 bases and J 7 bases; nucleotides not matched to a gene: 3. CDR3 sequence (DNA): TGTGCCAGTAAACAGGGGAATGAGCAGTTCTTC. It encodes CASKQGNEQFF.

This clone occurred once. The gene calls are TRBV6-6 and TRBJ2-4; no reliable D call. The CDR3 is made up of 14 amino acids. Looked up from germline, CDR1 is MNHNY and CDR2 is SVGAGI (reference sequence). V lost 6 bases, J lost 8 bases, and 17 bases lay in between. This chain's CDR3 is CASRNPGPGDIQYF. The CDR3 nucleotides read TGTGCCAGCAGGAATCCGGGCCCAGGCGACATTCAGTACTTC.

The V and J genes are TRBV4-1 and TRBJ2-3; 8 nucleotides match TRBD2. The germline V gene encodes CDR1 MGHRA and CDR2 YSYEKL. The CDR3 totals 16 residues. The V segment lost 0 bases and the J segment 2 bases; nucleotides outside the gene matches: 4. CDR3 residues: CASSQDSGGNTDTQYF. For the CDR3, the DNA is TGCGCCAGCAGCCAAGATTCGGGAGGGAACACAGATACGCAGTATTTT.

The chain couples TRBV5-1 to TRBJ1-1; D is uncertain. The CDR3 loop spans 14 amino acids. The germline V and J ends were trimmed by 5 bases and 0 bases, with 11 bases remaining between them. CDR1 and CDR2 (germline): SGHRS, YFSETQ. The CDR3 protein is CASSNGAMNTEAFF. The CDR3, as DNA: TGCGCCAGCAGTAACGGCGCCATGAACACTGAAGCTTTCTTT.

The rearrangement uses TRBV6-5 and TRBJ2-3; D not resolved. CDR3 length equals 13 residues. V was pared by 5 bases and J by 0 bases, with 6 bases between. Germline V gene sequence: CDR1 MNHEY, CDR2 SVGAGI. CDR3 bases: TGTGCCAGCAGTCACCCAAGCACAGATACGCAGTATTTT. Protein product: CASSHPSTDTQYF.

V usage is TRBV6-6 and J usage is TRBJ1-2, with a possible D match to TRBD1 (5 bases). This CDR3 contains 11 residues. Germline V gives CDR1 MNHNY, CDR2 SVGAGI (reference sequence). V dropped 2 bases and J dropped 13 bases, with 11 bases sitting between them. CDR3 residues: CASSYQGRGTF. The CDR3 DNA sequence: TGTGCCAGCAGTTACCAGGGAAGGGGCACCTTC.

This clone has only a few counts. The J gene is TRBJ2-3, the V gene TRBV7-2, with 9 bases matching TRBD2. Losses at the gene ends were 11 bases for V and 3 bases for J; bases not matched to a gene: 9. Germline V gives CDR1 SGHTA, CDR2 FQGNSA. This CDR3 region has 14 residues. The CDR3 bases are TGTGCCGGAGCACTAGCGGGCGAAACAGATACGCAGTATTTT. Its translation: CAGALAGETDTQYF.

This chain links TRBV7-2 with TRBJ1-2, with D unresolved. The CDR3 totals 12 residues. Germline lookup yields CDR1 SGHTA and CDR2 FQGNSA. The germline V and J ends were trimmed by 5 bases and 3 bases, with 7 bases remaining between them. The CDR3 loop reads CASSVHHYGYTF. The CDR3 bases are TGTGCCAGCAGCGTCCATCACTATGGCTACACCTTC.

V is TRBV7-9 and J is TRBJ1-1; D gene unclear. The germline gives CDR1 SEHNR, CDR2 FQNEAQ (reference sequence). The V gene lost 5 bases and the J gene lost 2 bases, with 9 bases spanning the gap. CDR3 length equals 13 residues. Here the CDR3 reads CASSQDLNTEAFF. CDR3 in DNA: TGTGCCAGCAGCCAAGACCTTAACACTGAAGCTTTCTTT.

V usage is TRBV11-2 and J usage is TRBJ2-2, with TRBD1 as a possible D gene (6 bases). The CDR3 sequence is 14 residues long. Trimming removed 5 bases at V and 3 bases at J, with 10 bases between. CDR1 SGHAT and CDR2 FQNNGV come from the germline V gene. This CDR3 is CASSPRQDTGELFF. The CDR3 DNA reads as TGTGCCAGCAGCCCCCGACAGGACACCGGGGAGCTGTTTTTT.

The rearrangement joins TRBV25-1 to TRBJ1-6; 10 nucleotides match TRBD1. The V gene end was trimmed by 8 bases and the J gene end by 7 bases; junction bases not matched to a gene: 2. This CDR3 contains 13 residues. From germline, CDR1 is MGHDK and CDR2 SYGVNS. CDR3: CASRGQGNSPLHF. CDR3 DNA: TGTGCCAGCCGGGGACAGGGGAATTCACCCCTCCACTTT. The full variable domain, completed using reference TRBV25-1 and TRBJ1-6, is EADIYQTPRYLVIGTGKKITLECSQTMGHDKMYWYQQDPGMELHLIHYSYGVNSTEKGDLSSESTVSRIRTEHFPLTLESARPSHTSQYLCASRGQGNSPLHFGNGTRLTVT.

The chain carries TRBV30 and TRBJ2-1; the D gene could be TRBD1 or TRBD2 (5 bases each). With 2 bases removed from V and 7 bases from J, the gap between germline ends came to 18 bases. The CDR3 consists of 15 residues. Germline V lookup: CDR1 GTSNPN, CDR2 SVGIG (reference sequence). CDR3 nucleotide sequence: TGTGCCTGGAGTCCTACGACCGGGACCCCGAATGAGCAGTTCTTC. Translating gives CAWSPTTGTPNEQFF.

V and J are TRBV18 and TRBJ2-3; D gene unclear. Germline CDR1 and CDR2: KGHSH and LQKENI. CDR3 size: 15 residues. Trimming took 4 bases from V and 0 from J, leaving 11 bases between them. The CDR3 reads CASSQGRPSTDTQYF. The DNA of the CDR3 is TGTGCCAGCTCACAGGGCAGGCCGAGCACAGATACGCAGTATTTT. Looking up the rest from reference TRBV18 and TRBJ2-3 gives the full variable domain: NAGVMQNPRHLVRRRGQEARLRCSPMKGHSHVYWYRQLPEEGLKFMVYLQKENIIDESGMPKERFSAEFPKEGPSILRIQQVVRGDSAAYFCASSQGRPSTDTQYFGPGTRLTVL.

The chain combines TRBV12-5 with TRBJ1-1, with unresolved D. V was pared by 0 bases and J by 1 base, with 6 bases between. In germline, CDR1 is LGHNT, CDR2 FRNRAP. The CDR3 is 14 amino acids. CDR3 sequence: CASGLVQKNTEAFF. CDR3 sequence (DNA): TGTGCTAGTGGTTTGGTACAGAAGAACACTGAAGCTTTCTTT.

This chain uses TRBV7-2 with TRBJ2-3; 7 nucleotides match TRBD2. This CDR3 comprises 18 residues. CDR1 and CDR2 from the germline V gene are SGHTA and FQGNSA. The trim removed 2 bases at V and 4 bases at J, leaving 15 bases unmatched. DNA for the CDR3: TGTGCCAGCAGCTTAAGGGGCGGGAGTGTCGGAACGGCAGATACGCAGTATTTT. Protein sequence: CASSLRGGSVGTADTQYF.

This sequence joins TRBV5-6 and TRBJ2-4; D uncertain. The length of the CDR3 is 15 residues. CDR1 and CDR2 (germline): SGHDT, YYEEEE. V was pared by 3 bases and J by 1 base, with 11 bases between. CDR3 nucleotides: TGTGCCAGCAGCTCCCCTGGTTCCGCCAAAAACATTCAGTACTTC. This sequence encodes CASSSPGSAKNIQYF.

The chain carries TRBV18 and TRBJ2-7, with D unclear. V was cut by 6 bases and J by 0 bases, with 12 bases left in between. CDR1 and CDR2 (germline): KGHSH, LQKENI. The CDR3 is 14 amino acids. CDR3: CASSPGRHSYEQYF. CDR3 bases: TGTGCCAGCTCCCCCGGACGGCACTCCTACGAGCAGTACTTC.

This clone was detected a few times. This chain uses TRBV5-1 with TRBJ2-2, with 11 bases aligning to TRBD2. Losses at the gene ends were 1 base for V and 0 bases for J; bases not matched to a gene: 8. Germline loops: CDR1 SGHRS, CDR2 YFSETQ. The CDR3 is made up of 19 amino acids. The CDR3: CASSLKGTSGIANTGELFF. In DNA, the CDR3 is TGCGCCAGCAGCTTGAAAGGGACTAGCGGAATCGCGAACACCGGGGAGCTGTTTTTT.

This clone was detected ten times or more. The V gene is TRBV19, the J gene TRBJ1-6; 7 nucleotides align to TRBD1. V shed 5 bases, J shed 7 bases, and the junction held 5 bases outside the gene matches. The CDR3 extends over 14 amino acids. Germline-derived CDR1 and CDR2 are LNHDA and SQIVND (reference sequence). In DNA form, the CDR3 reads TGTGCCAGTAGTGTGGGGACAGTGAATTCACCCCTCCACTTT. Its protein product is CASSVGTVNSPLHF. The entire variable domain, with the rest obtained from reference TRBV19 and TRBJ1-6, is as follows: DGGITQSPKYLFRKEGQNVTLSCEQNLNHDAMYWYRQDPGQGLRLIYYSQIVNDFQKGDIAEGYSVSREKKESFPLTVTSAQKNPTAFYLCASSVGTVNSPLHFGNGTRLTVT.

Here the CDR3 reads CASSLRTDLYGYTF. The CDR3 nucleotides are TGCGCCAGCAGCTTGAGGACGGACCTCTATGGCTACACCTTC. The chain has TRBV5-1 and TRBJ1-2; no reliable D call. Deletions cut 1 base from V and 4 bases from J, with 11 bases between. Germline assignment: CDR1 SGHRS and CDR2 YFSETQ. The length of the CDR3 is 14 residues.